This T cell receptor (beta chain) derives from a study of cytomegalovirus exposure and HLA in healthy donors. Study-wide context: Inside one of the first data releases sat 80 million to 95 million unique TCRs taken from HLA-typed donors.

CDR1 is SGHNT and CDR2 is YENEEA in the germline V gene. The ends were cut back, 5 bases at V and 8 bases at J, with 7 bases in the middle. The CDR3 length is 11 residues. PCR amplification relied on 60 Vbeta primers (plus 13 Jbeta primers). Repertoires were generated with immunoSEQ multiplex PCR, while TCRdb's copy carries only in-frame clones and drops some. The table includes approximately 92,000 clones, 60% to 80% detected once. This clone was found a few times. Material: PBMCs. V and J are TRBV11-3 and TRBJ2-1, with D unclear. The origin of this receptor is a man in his fifties or sixties in good health and CMV-seronegative. Here the CDR3 reads CASSRGDEQFF. The CDR3 DNA reads as TGTGCCAGCAGCAGAGGTGATGAGCAGTTCTTC.